This TCR beta chain was profiled in a study of blood T cell repertoires in COVID-19. About the study: Sites across the United States, Italy and Spain contributed samples from acute and convalescent COVID-19. T cells, B-cell-depleted T cells, or PBMCs provided the cDNA or gDNA that served as material.

Per the study methods: Reference gene primer amplification gave estimated nucleated cell counts. Sequencing used immunoSEQ multiplex PCR; TCRdb keeps in-frame clones, though not all of them. D and trimming come from the DNA, and the V and J calls and clone size come from that table. The repertoire includes around 200,000 clones, more than 85% of them detected once, and less than 0.75% sits in the top ten. CDR3 length: 16 amino acids. CDR1 and CDR2 (germline): ENHRY, SYGVKD. V was trimmed by 0 bases and J by 1 base, leaving 12 bases between them. This receptor was taken from a man between 35 and 55 years old with acute or convalescent COVID-19. The sequencing input was peripheral blood. The chain employs TRBV10-3 and TRBJ1-1, with D hard to call. The CDR3: CAISESFGEGNTEAFF. Written as DNA, the CDR3 is TGTGCCATCAGTGAGTCTTTCGGGGAGGGGAACACTGAAGCTTTCTTT.